This T cell receptor (beta chain) was recovered during a study of shared clonotypes between healthy human individuals (TCRdb year 2020). In the study overall: Three men and a couple of women, aged 18 to 49 years, made up the cohort. To estimate repertoire size and how much clonotype sharing occurs between individuals, the study deeply sequenced the blood TCR repertoires of about five healthy adults. Libraries were prepared and TCR repertoires were sequenced by different laboratories using diverse techniques, in order to increase sequencing depth and limit assay-specific biases. Leukapheresis yielded between about 0.85 and 10 billion PBMCs per donor.

The donors were healthy, HIV-negative adults who had no recently reported acute infections or vaccinations. Every donor was a Caucasian adult residing in Nashville, Tennessee, USA. For unsorted samples, roughly 86 million PBMCs were counted and genomic DNA was extracted with the QIAamp DNA Blood Mini kit. Blood was obtained by leukapheresis, after which PBMCs were separated by Ficoll-Histopaque density gradient centrifugation and cryopreserved in liquid nitrogen vapor phase. Details on this clone: It lacks a known antigen. No base quality information exists; no much larger clone differs at one position.

Based on the germline V gene (reference sequence), the CDR1 and CDR2 sequences are LNHDA and SQIVND. Including the terminal cysteine and phenylalanine, the CDR3 comprises 14 residues. The only DNA kept is the CDR3, 42 bases in frame from the first base. Ends trimmed: V by 1 base, J by 6 bases; bases unmatched to a gene: 6. TCR CDR3 regions were amplified from genomic DNA by multiplex PCR using the deep immunoSEQ assay. Genomic DNA extracted from each cell subset was distributed evenly over all wells of several immunoSEQ 96-well plates, and each plate served as one replicate. For unsorted PBMC, about 0.3 ug genomic DNA, equal to approximately 30,000 T cell genomes, was loaded into each replicate PCR. Genomic DNA from unsorted PBMC was sequenced over ten immunoSEQ deep assay plates. Purified libraries were measured with a Qubit 3.0 fluorometer, size-checked on a Bioanalyzer 2100, and measured again with the KAPA Library Quantification kit. Every immunoSEQ 96-well plate was sequenced on a dedicated single-read 150-cycle Illumina NextSeq 550 flow cell. The original pipeline was this. Because the immunoSEQ output held only junctional sequences and lacked quality scores, the filtering could not match the filtering applied to full-length reads. Sequences were annotated with PyIR, a Python wrapper for IgBLAST v1.9, using IMGT germline references to assign V/J genes and CDR3. Reads with weak V/J assignments (E-value above 1e-6), missing CDR3, stop codons, out-of-frame junctions, or ambiguous translated residues were removed. V3J clonotypes were defined as sequences sharing an identical inferred V gene, J gene, and CDR3 amino acid sequence. The percentage overlap between two repertoires was calculated by dividing the number of shared unique clonotypes by the size of the smaller repertoire. Repertoire richness was assessed with RTK rarefaction, the Chao1 estimator, and Recon v2.1 estimates of unobserved clonotypes. This immuneACCESS table, as held by TCRdb, lists in-frame sequences with V and J called but not all clones. Of the missing ones, under half trace to an unresolved V gene in checked studies; the others have no known cause. V, J and clone size derive from that table, while D and trimming were established from the DNA sequence. A total of about 510,000 clones appear in this sample, 60% to 80% of them only once. The ten largest clones add up to roughly an eighth of the sample.

What the work shows at the level of the full study, not this receptor alone: Pairwise subsampling led to the expectation that sequencing depth would affect the degree of clonotype sharing among donors. The genetic and exposure-history diversity represented was limited by the small number of donors. Only blood was sampled, and tissue TCR repertoires likely differ from those in blood.

The sequence was collected from a middle-aged woman in good health. Some clones in this sample may be carry-over from other donors' samples. The V and J segments used are TRBV19 and TRBJ2-7; TRBD2 lines up with 7 middle nucleotides. The material sequenced was PBMCs. The nucleotide sequence reads as follows: TGTGCCAGTAGTATAGCGTCCTTAGCGGGCGAGCAGTACTTC. The encoded protein is CASSIASLAGEQYF.